This TCR beta chain was identified in a study of response to subunit inactivated influenza vaccine. Study findings and constraints: The study's authors posited that every seasonal influenza vaccination enlists few new T cells.

With respect to this clonotype: Its antigen is unidentified.

V lost 5 bases to trimming and J lost 5 bases, with 16 bases between them. This CDR3 is built from 15 residues. Germline V gives CDR1 SGHVS, CDR2 FQNEAQ. MiXCR, run by TCRdb on the RT-PCR reads, gives a single entry per CDR3 protein. The table lists fewer than 750,000 distinct CDR3 sequences, less than 15% of them singletons. This rearrangement joins TRBV7-8 to TRBJ2-1; D call uncertain. The sample here was PBMCs from blood, taken about 11 days after vaccination. The sequence came from a man in his fifties or sixties who received an inactivated influenza vaccine. DNA for the CDR3: TGTGCCAGCAGCCAGCTCCGAAACTTTAACAATGAGCAGTTCTTC. This sequence encodes CASSQLRNFNNEQFF.